The rows below give T cell receptor beta chains drawn from one sample of a study of response to subunit inactivated influenza vaccine. TCRdb re-called the RT-PCR reads with MiXCR, one entry per CDR3 protein. Of more than 450,000 distinct CDR3 sequences in the sample, around 10% were seen once. The sample also formed part of further work on T cells expressing NK-cell markers.

Sequenced material: PBMCs from blood, taken on the day of vaccination. The receptors were gathered from a man aged 45-65 years who received an inactivated influenza vaccine. Both conserved end residues are part of each CDR3. The D gene is left open where the match is weak. Expanded clones are given a class, and other clones once, few, many or no size at all.

d_call j_call clone_size v_call cdr3_nt cdr3_aa
NA TRBJ2-1 NA TRBV20-1 TGCAGTGCTCTCCGGGGCAGGGATGAGCAGTTCTTC CSALRGRDEQFF
NA TRBJ1-1 few TRBV18 TGTGCCAGCTCACCCCTAACGGGAAGGCTGAACACTGAAGCTTTCTTT CASSPLTGRLNTEAFF
TRBD1 TRBJ1-1 NA TRBV3-1 TGTGCCAGCAGTCTGACGGGACAGACAGCTTTCTTT CASSLTGQTAFF
NA TRBJ2-1 few TRBV9 TGTGCCAGCAGCTTACGGGGGTACCAGGAGCAGTTCTTC CASSLRGYQEQFF
TRBD1 TRBJ2-2 many TRBV12-3/TRBV12-4 TGTGCCAGCAGTTTACGGCCGGGACAGGGTCGCTGGGGGTTGTCCGGGGAGCTGTTTTTT CASSLRPGQGRWGLSGELFF
TRBD1 TRBJ2-2 few TRBV10-3 TGTGCCATCAGTGCAGGGGGCACCGGGGAGCTGTTTTTT CAISAGGTGELFF
NA TRBJ2-3 few TRBV7-9 TGTGCCAGCAGCTTACTTCGACAGGGAGGTACAGATACGCAGTATTTT CASSLLRQGGTDTQYF
NA TRBJ2-2 NA TRBV11-2 TGTGCCAGCAGCTTAATGGCCGGTAGTACAGCGAACACCGGGGAGCTGTTTTTT CASSLMAGSTANTGELFF
NA TRBJ2-3 few TRBV27 TGTGCCAGCAGTATGGTTAGAGATACGCAGTATTTT CASSMVRDTQYF
NA TRBJ2-6 few TRBV12-3/TRBV12-4 TGTGCCAGCAGTTACGGGACGAGCGTCCTGACTTTC CASSYGTSVLTF
NA TRBJ1-1 many TRBV20-1 TGCAGTGCTAGGGACCGGACAGACCAAGCTTTCTTT CSARDRTDQAFF
TRBD2 TRBJ2-1 NA TRBV7-9 TGTGCCAGCAGCATAGCGGGACATTACAGTGAGCAGTTCTTC CASSIAGHYSEQFF
NA TRBJ2-5 few TRBV7-3 TGTGCCAGCAGCTTAAAAGGGTGGCGCTCGGATTCGACCCAGTACTTC CASSLKGWRSDSTQYF
TRBD1 TRBJ1-4 NA TRBV5-1 TGCGCCAGCAGAACCGGGACAGGGGATGAAAAACTGTTTTTT CASRTGTGDEKLFF
NA TRBJ2-2 few TRBV10-3 TGTGCCATCAGTGAGTTGGCAGCGAACACCGGGGAGCTGTTTTTT CAISELAANTGELFF
TRBD1 TRBJ2-3 few TRBV4-1 TGCGCCAGCAGCCCGAGAGGGGGCCCTGGTGATCCAGATACGCAGTATTTT CASSPRGGPGDPDTQYF